Each of the 16 T cell receptor beta chains below was sequenced from the same sample in a study of blood T cell repertoires in COVID-19. Produced via immunoSEQ multiplex PCR; TCRdb's table is partial and in-frame only. The data show 300,000 to 450,000 clones, about 89% seen once. The sample consisted of peripheral blood. Every receptor here comes from a woman younger than 45 with COVID-19, enrolled during active disease.

V usage is TRBV10-1 and J usage is TRBJ2-4, with 7 positions matching TRBD2. The CDR3 has 14 amino acids. Trimming removed 3 bases from V and 8 bases from J; junction bases left unmatched: 7. Germline V gives CDR1 WNHNN, CDR2 SYGVQD (reference sequence). CDR3 loop: CASSEFAGGDIQYF. The CDR3 nucleotides read TGCGCCAGCAGTGAATTTGCTGGGGGGGACATTCAGTACTTC.

The chain links TRBV5-6 to TRBJ2-5; 7 bases agree with TRBD1. After removal of 0 bases from V and 0 bases from J, the junction contained 11 bases not matched to a gene. In germline, CDR1 is SGHDT, CDR2 YYEEEE. The CDR3 has 18 amino acids. The DNA for the CDR3 is TGTGCCAGCAGCTTGGGACAGGGTCGTTCGGAGTACCAAGAGACCCAGTACTTC. Translated, it gives CASSLGQGRSEYQETQYF.

J is TRBJ1-1 and V is TRBV7-9, with 7 bases matching TRBD1. This CDR3 spans 15 amino acids. Germline trimming cut 0 bases from V and 1 base from J; bases unmatched to any gene: 2. CDR1 and CDR2 (germline): SEHNR, FQNEAQ (reference sequence). CDR3 in DNA: TGTGCCAGCAGCTTAGCGGGACAGCGGAACACTGAAGCTTTCTTT. Translation: CASSLAGQRNTEAFF. Based on the CDR3 plus reference TRBV7-9 and TRBJ1-1, the full variable domain is DTGVSQNPRHKITKRGQNVTFRCDPISEHNRLYWYRQTLGQGPEFLTYFQNEAQLEKSRLLSDRFSAERPKGSFSTLEIQRTEQGDSAMYLCASSLAGQRNTEAFFGQGTRLTVV.

The chain is built from TRBV11-2 and TRBJ2-2, with 9 bases that match TRBD1. CDR3 size: 15 residues. Trimming at V came to 6 bases and at J to 5 bases, leaving 7 bases not matched to a gene. Germline CDR1 and CDR2: SGHAT and FQNNGV. DNA for the CDR3: TGTGCCAGCAGGCAGACAGGGGGTCGGACCGGGGAGCTGTTTTTT. Translated, it gives CASRQTGGRTGELFF.

The chain joins TRBV10-2 to TRBJ2-7; 11 positions agree with TRBD2. The trim removed 4 bases at V and 3 bases at J, leaving 8 bases unmatched. This CDR3 contains 16 residues. Germline assignment: CDR1 WSHSY and CDR2 SAAADI. As DNA, the CDR3 is TGCGCCAGCAGTGCCCCTGGGACTAGCGGTTTCTACGAGCAGTACTTC. Translated, it gives CASSAPGTSGFYEQYF.

In its sample, this clone was seen a few times. V gene TRBV30 combines with J gene TRBJ1-3; TRBD1 matches at 9 bases. CDR1 GTSNPN and CDR2 SVGIG come from the germline V gene (reference sequence). V dropped 6 bases and J dropped 1; count of bases not matched to a gene: 1. The CDR3 contains 13 residues. The CDR3 sequence is CACDRGSGNTIYF. CDR3 DNA: TGTGCCTGTGACAGGGGGTCTGGAAACACCATATATTTT. The complete variable domain, with remaining parts taken from reference TRBV30 and TRBJ1-3, reads SQTIHQWPATLVQPVGSPLSLECTVEGTSNPNLYWYRQAAGRGLQLLFYSVGIGQISSEVPQNLSASRPQDRQFILSSKKLLLSDSGFYLCACDRGSGNTIYFGEGSWLTVV.

J is TRBJ2-2 and V is TRBV30; D is uncertain. The V end lost 7 bases, the J end lost 0 bases, and 15 bases lay between the germline ends. In germline, CDR1 is GTSNPN, CDR2 SVGIG (reference sequence). CDR3 size: 15 residues. For the CDR3, the DNA is TGTGCCTCCCCGTGGCTCCCCGCGAACACCGGGGAGCTGTTTTTT. Translated: CASPWLPANTGELFF. The full variable domain, completed using reference TRBV30 and TRBJ2-2, is SQTIHQWPATLVQPVGSPLSLECTVEGTSNPNLYWYRQAAGRGLQLLFYSVGIGQISSEVPQNLSASRPQDRQFILSSKKLLLSDSGFYLCASPWLPANTGELFFGEGSRLTVL.

This chain uses TRBV19 with TRBJ2-3; D ambiguous. The germline CDR1 and CDR2 sequences are LNHDA and SQIVND (reference sequence). Trimming shortened V by 2 bases and J by 2 bases, and 8 bases separated the two germline ends. The CDR3 covers 14 residues. The CDR3 region is CASSIPRLTDTQYF. CDR3 DNA sequence: TGTGCCAGTAGTATACCGAGGCTCACAGATACGCAGTATTTT.

The chain has TRBV11-2 and TRBJ1-2; 9 bases are shared with TRBD1. J lost 6 bases, V lost 4 bases, and 9 bases had no gene match. The germline V gene has CDR1 SGHAT and CDR2 FQNNGV. The CDR3 totals 15 residues. The CDR3 reads CASSSGQGYADGYTF. Here the CDR3 DNA reads TGTGCCAGCAGCTCCGGACAGGGGTATGCGGATGGCTACACCTTC.

The chain has TRBV5-6 and TRBJ2-7; tentative D call: TRBD2 (6 bases). This CDR3 is built from 15 residues. The germline gives CDR1 SGHDT, CDR2 YYEEEE. Trimming removed 0 bases at V and 7 bases at J, with 17 bases between. CDR3 nucleotide sequence: TGTGCCAGCAGCTTGGACCCCTCCGGGGGACGAGAGCAGTACGTC. Its translation is CASSLDPSGGREQYV.

J is TRBJ2-3 and V is TRBV10-3; TRBD2 matches at 13 bases. The V and J ends lost 10 bases and 0 bases, in that order; junction bases with no gene match: 10. Germline-derived CDR1 and CDR2 are ENHRY and SYGVKD. This CDR3 comprises 17 residues. The CDR3 is CATNPGLAGSSTDTQYF. The CDR3 nucleotides are TGTGCCACCAACCCGGGACTAGCGGGATCTAGCACAGATACGCAGTATTTT.

V usage is TRBV14 and J usage is TRBJ1-1; D is unclear. The CDR3 has 13 amino acids. Trimming took off 1 base at V and 9 bases at J, with 12 bases between the two ends. The germline gives CDR1 SGHDN, CDR2 FVKESK. The CDR3 DNA follows: TGTGCCAGCAGCCAAGTGATTGACGGGAAAGCTTTCTTT. Encoded protein: CASSQVIDGKAFF.

The rearrangement links TRBV6-6 to TRBJ1-1, with 8 nucleotides matching TRBD1. J was trimmed by 4 bases and V by 4 bases; bases with no gene match: 5. Germline CDR1 is MNHNY and CDR2 is SVGAGI (reference sequence). CDR3 length: 14 residues. This CDR3 is CASSFTGQGTEAFF. DNA of the CDR3: TGTGCCAGCAGTTTTACCGGACAGGGCACTGAAGCTTTCTTT.

The chain employs TRBV28 and TRBJ1-3, with 9 nucleotides matching TRBD1. The V gene end was trimmed by 2 bases and the J gene end by 2 bases; junction bases not matched to a gene: 10. Germline V gives CDR1 MDHEN, CDR2 SYDVKM. The CDR3 is made up of 18 amino acids. This chain's CDR3 is CASSLTHLGQGPGNTIYF. The CDR3 DNA is TGTGCCAGCAGTTTAACCCACTTGGGACAGGGCCCTGGAAACACCATATATTTT.

This clone was seen once. Other DNA sequences in the same sample also yield this CDR3. The chain joins TRBV19 to TRBJ2-2, with TRBD1 identical over 12 bases. This CDR3 comprises 16 residues. The J segment lost 4 bases and the V segment lost 6 bases, leaving 6 bases of the junction unmatched. Germline CDR1 and CDR2: LNHDA and SQIVND (reference sequence). The CDR3 DNA reads TGTGCCAGTAGCCAGGGACAGGGGGCGGGCACCGGGGAGCTGTTTTTT. It is translated as CASSQGQGAGTGELFF.

This clone has just one count. Its ends do not fully match the called genes, so a read error is possible. The rearrangement joins TRBV18 to TRBJ1-1, with a weak D call TRBD1 (6 bases). Per germline, CDR1 KGHSH and CDR2 LQKENI. The CDR3 totals 16 residues. The CDR3 DNA reads as TGTGCCAGCTCCCCCATCACACAGGGAGTGAACCCTGAAGCTTTCTTT. Translation: CASSPITQGVNPEAFF.